Presented here are 21 T cell receptor beta chains from one specimen sequenced in a study of beta chain features in type 1 diabetes. The sequenced template was cDNA made from the entire isolated RNA. Produced via immunoSEQ multiplex PCR; TCRdb's table is partial and in-frame only. This table has roughly 120,000 clones, approximately 39% appearing once. Sequencing was carried out using stem cell memory CD4+ T cells from blood. These receptors were collected from a woman in her late teens or twenties in good health.

This chain connects TRBV19 to TRBJ1-2, with 12 bases matching TRBD1. Germline loops: CDR1 LNHDA, CDR2 SQIVND (reference sequence). This CDR3 is 14 amino acids long. With V trimmed by 10 bases and J by 9 bases, 12 bases remained unmatched. The CDR3 loop is CATSTGTGGASYTF. The CDR3 DNA is TGTGCCACCTCCACCGGGACAGGGGGCGCGAGCTACACCTTC.

This clone turned up a few times. The chain links TRBV28 to TRBJ2-7; 8 bases fit TRBD1. In germline, CDR1 is MDHEN, CDR2 SYDVKM. This CDR3 is 15 amino acids long. The junction had 8 bases not matched to a gene; V was cut back by 3 bases and J by 4 bases. CDR3 in amino acids: CASSLTGVQGYEQYF. DNA for the CDR3: TGTGCCAGCAGTTTGACAGGGGTTCAGGGGTACGAGCAGTACTTC.

In its sample, this clone was seen a few times. The chain carries TRBV18 and TRBJ2-1, with D tentatively TRBD2 (6 bases). CDR1 and CDR2 from the germline V gene are KGHSH and LQKENI. With 2 bases removed from V and 3 bases from J, the gap between germline ends came to 14 bases. CDR3 length: 16 residues. CDR3 amino acids: CASSPMKRASYNEQFF. CDR3 nucleotides: TGTGCCAGCTCACCAATGAAGCGGGCAAGCTACAATGAGCAGTTCTTC.

The chain has TRBV7-9 and TRBJ1-1, with 8 bases matching TRBD1. The CDR3 extends over 15 amino acids. The V gene end was trimmed by 5 bases and the J gene end by 4 bases; junction bases not matched to a gene: 9. Germline V CDR1 and CDR2: SEHNR, FQNEAQ (reference sequence). The DNA of the CDR3 is TGTGCCAGCAGCCCTAGGCAGGGGGCTGTCACTGAAGCTTTCTTT. Protein: CASSPRQGAVTEAFF.

The chain joins TRBV5-1 to TRBJ2-5, with D unresolved. The J call could be wrong; TRBJ2-7 is a better fit for the DNA end. This CDR3 is 12 amino acids long. The germline V gene has CDR1 SGHRS and CDR2 YFSETQ. The CDR3 DNA reads TGCGCCAGCAGCGCCTCTTCCTACGAGCAGTACTTC. Protein sequence: CASSASSYEQYF.

The table lists this clone with a count of one. The genes are TRBV10-3 and TRBJ2-7, with TRBD2 matching over 11 bases. CDR3 size: 15 residues. Per the germline V gene, CDR1 is ENHRY and CDR2 is SYGVKD. With 6 bases clipped from V and 1 base from J, the junction kept 5 bases outside the gene matches. The CDR3 region is CAIRPTSGNSYEQYF. Here the CDR3 DNA reads TGTGCCATCAGACCGACTAGCGGGAATTCCTACGAGCAGTACTTC.

Only a few counts were recorded for this clone. The rearrangement links TRBV29-1 to TRBJ1-1, with D tentatively TRBD1 (5 bases). The germline gives CDR1 SQVTM, CDR2 ANQGSEA. CDR3 length: 14 residues. V was pared by 5 bases and J by 0 bases, with 13 bases between. The CDR3 is CSVLRTTMNTEAFF. The CDR3 bases are TGCAGCGTTTTAAGGACAACCATGAACACTGAAGCTTTCTTT.

This rearrangement joins TRBV5-1 to TRBJ1-2, with D uncertain. CDR3 length: 13 residues. V was shortened by 0 bases and J by 8 bases, with 11 bases between the two germline ends. Germline V gene sequence: CDR1 SGHRS, CDR2 YFSETQ. The CDR3 here is CASSLDVGGGYTF. The CDR3 region has the DNA TGCGCCAGCAGCTTGGATGTAGGAGGCGGCTACACCTTC.

This clone appeared a few times. The chain joins TRBV7-9 to TRBJ1-5; 7 positions agree with TRBD1. V lost 0 bases and J lost 6; bases outside the gene matches: 2. There are 14 residues in the CDR3. CDR1 and CDR2 (germline): SEHNR, FQNEAQ (reference sequence). The CDR3 nucleotides read TGTGCCAGCAGCTTAGCAGGGGGCGGTCAGCCCCAGCATTTT. As protein: CASSLAGGGQPQHF. The variable domain in full, with the rest retrieved from reference TRBV7-9 and TRBJ1-5, is DTGVSQNPRHKITKRGQNVTFRCDPISEHNRLYWYRQTLGQGPEFLTYFQNEAQLEKSRLLSDRFSAERPKGSFSTLEIQRTEQGDSAMYLCASSLAGGGQPQHFGDGTRLSIL.

The sample holds a few counts of this clone. The chain carries TRBV18 and TRBJ2-1; 9 positions agree with TRBD2. V dropped 3 bases and J dropped 0; count of bases not matched to a gene: 0. The germline V gene has CDR1 KGHSH and CDR2 LQKENI. This CDR3 has 15 residues. This CDR3 reads CASSPSGSSYNEQFF. CDR3 DNA: TGTGCCAGCTCACCTAGCGGGAGCTCCTACAATGAGCAGTTCTTC.

This clone was observed a handful of times. The chain carries TRBV19 and TRBJ2-3; D might be TRBD1 (5 bases). V was cut by 11 bases and J by 5 bases, with 32 bases left in between. The CDR3 runs to 18 residues. Germline V gene sequence: CDR1 LNHDA, CDR2 SQIVND (reference sequence). CDR3 sequence reads: CAPRRQLGHRAHEDTQYF. DNA of the CDR3: TGTGCCCCTCGGCGACAGTTGGGCCACAGAGCCCACGAAGATACGCAGTATTTT.

This clone occurred a few times. The chain carries TRBV30 and TRBJ1-4, with no clear D. The CDR3 spans 11 residues. The ends were cut back, 8 bases at V and 13 bases at J, with 17 bases in the middle. CDR1 GTSNPN and CDR2 SVGIG come from the germline V gene (reference sequence). For the CDR3, the DNA is TGTGCCGTGAGGTTACGGTCCTTACTGTTTTTT. Amino acid sequence: CAVRLRSLLFF. Together with reference TRBV30 and TRBJ1-4, the CDR3 gives the full variable domain: SQTIHQWPATLVQPVGSPLSLECTVEGTSNPNLYWYRQAAGRGLQLLFYSVGIGQISSEVPQNLSASRPQDRQFILSSKKLLLSDSGFYLCAVRLRSLLFFGSGTQLSVL.

Remarks on this clone: Within the sample, other DNA sequences also encode this same CDR3. This rearrangement joins TRBV7-3 to TRBJ2-1; D is ambiguous. Trimming took 2 bases from V and 4 from J, leaving 12 bases between them. The CDR3 contains 15 residues. The germline gives CDR1 SGHTA, CDR2 FQGTGA. The CDR3 reads CASSLSLERYNEQFF. The CDR3 region has the DNA TGTGCCAGCAGCTTATCGCTAGAAAGGTACAATGAGCAGTTCTTC.

The chain has TRBV30 and TRBJ2-3, with D unresolved. Trimming removed 5 bases from V and 3 bases from J, with 9 bases in between. The CDR3 runs to 12 residues. Per germline, CDR1 GTSNPN and CDR2 SVGIG (reference sequence). CDR3 DNA sequence: TGTGCCTGGGGAGCTTTAACAGATACGCAGTATTTT. Protein: CAWGALTDTQYF.

This clone was picked up a small number of times. The V and J genes are TRBV28 and TRBJ2-1; TRBD2 matches at 13 bases. The germline V gene has CDR1 MDHEN and CDR2 SYDVKM. V was clipped by 7 bases and J by 4 bases; unmatched bases: 4. The CDR3 loop spans 15 amino acids. The chain's CDR3 is CASKTSGRLYNEQFF. The DNA of the CDR3 is TGTGCCAGCAAGACTAGCGGGAGGTTGTACAATGAGCAGTTCTTC.

The genes are TRBV5-1 and TRBJ2-5, with a tentative D call TRBD2 (6 bases). The CDR3 loop spans 14 amino acids. Germline V CDR1 and CDR2: SGHRS, YFSETQ. V was trimmed by 0 bases and J by 1 base, leaving 7 bases between them. CDR3 in DNA: TGCGCCAGCAGCTTGGCGGGGGTCCAAGAGACCCAGTACTTC. Protein sequence: CASSLAGVQETQYF.

This clone has more than one count but fewer than ten. This chain connects TRBV29-1 to TRBJ2-7; TRBD2 matches 7 bases. V lost 4 bases to trimming and J lost 1 base; unmatched junction nucleotides: 7. The germline V gene has CDR1 SQVTM and CDR2 ANQGSEA. This CDR3 contains 14 residues. CDR3 sequence: CSVGRAAGSYEQYF. The CDR3 DNA is TGCAGCGTTGGGCGGGCAGCGGGGTCCTACGAGCAGTACTTC.

The gene calls are TRBV19 and TRBJ2-1; 7 bases match TRBD2. The J segment lost 7 bases and the V segment lost 3 bases, leaving 9 bases of the junction unmatched. The CDR3 contains 15 residues. The germline CDR1 and CDR2 sequences are LNHDA and SQIVND (reference sequence). The CDR3 DNA is TGTGCCAGTAGTATTCAACTAGCGCGTTATAATGAGCAGTTCTTC. This codes for CASSIQLARYNEQFF.

The chain couples TRBV6-4 to TRBJ2-1; 7 nucleotides match TRBD1. This CDR3 is 13 amino acids long. CDR1 is MRHNA, CDR2 SNTAGT, per germline. Trimming removed 6 bases from V and 5 bases from J; junction bases left unmatched: 4. CDR3 residues: CASSWTGNNEQFF. The CDR3, as DNA: TGTGCCAGCAGCTGGACAGGTAACAATGAGCAGTTCTTC.

This clone was seen more than once but under ten times. The J gene is TRBJ2-7, the V gene TRBV29-1, with 9 bases aligning to TRBD2. The length of the CDR3 is 13 residues. The germline CDR1 and CDR2 sequences are SQVTM and ANQGSEA. J lost 2 bases, V lost 5 bases, and 4 bases had no gene match. CDR3 loop: CSVKREAAYEQYF. In DNA form, the CDR3 reads TGCAGCGTTAAGCGGGAGGCCGCCTACGAGCAGTACTTC.

V gene TRBV4-1 combines with J gene TRBJ1-2, with D uncertain. From germline, CDR1 is MGHRA and CDR2 YSYEKL. CDR3 length equals 13 residues. Trimming took off 4 bases at V and 0 bases at J, with 6 bases between the two ends. The CDR3 loop is CASSPGPNYGYTF. CDR3 DNA: TGCGCCAGCAGCCCGGGTCCTAACTATGGCTACACCTTC.